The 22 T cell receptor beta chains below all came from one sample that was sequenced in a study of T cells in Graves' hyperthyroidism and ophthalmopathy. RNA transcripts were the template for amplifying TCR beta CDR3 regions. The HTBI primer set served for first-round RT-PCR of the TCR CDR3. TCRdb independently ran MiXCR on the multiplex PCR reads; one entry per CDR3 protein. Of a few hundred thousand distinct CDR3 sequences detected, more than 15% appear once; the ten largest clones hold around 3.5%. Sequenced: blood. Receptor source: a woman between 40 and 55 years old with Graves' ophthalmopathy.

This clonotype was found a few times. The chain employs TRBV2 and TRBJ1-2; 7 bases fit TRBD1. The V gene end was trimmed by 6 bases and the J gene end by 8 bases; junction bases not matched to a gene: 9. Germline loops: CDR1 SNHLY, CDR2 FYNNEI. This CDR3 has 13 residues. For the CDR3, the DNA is TGTGCCAGCAGCCACGACAGGGAGGGGGGCTACACCTTC. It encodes CASSHDREGGYTF.

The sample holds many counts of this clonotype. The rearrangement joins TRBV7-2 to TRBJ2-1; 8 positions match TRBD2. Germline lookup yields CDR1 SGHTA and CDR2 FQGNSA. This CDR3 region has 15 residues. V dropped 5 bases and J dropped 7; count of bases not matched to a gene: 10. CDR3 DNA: TGTGCCAGCAGCAAACCCGGGACTAGGAAGAATGAGCAGTTCTTC. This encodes CASSKPGTRKNEQFF.

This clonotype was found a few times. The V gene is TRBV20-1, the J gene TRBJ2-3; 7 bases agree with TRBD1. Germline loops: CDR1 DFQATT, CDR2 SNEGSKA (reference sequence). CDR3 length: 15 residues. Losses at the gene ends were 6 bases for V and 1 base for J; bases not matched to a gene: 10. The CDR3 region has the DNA TGCAGTGCACATCCAGGGGGAAGTGGCACAGATACGCAGTATTTT. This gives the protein CSAHPGGSGTDTQYF.

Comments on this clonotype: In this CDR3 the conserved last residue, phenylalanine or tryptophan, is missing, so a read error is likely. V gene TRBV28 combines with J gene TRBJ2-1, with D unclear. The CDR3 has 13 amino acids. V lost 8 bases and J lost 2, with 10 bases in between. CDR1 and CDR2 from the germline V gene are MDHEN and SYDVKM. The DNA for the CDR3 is TGTGCCAGCGAGACGGGCCCCTACAATGAGCAGTTCCTC. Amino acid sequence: CASETGPYNEQFL.

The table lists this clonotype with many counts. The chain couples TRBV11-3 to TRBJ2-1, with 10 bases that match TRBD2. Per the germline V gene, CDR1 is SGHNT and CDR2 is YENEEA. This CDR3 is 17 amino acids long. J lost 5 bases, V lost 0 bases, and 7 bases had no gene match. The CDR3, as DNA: TGTGCCAGCAGCTTAGATCGGGCACTAGCGGGGAACAATGAGCAGTTCTTC. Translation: CASSLDRALAGNNEQFF. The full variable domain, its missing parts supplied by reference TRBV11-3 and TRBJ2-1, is EAGVVQSPRYKIIEKKQPVAFWCNPISGHNTLYWYLQNLGQGPELLIRYENEEAVDDSQLPKDRFSAERLKGVDSTLKIQPAELGDSAVYLCASSLDRALAGNNEQFFGPGTRLTVL.

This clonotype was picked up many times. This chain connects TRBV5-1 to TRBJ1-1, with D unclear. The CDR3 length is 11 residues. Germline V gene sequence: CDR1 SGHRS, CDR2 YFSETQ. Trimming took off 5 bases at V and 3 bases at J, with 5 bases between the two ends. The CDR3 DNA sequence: TGCGCCAGCAGGGTTGACACTGAAGCTTTCTTT. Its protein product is CASRVDTEAFF.

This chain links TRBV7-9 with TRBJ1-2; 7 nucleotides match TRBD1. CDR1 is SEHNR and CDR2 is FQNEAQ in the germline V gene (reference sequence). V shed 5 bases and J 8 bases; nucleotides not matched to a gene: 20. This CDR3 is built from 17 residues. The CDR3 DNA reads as TGTGCCAGCAGCCCGGAGACAGGGACCGTCCCGGTTTTCGGCTACACCTTC. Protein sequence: CASSPETGTVPVFGYTF.

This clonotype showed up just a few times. The DNA of the CDR3 is TGTGCCTGGAGTATCGGAGGGAATGAGCAGTTCTTC. Translated: CAWSIGGNEQFF. The rearrangement joins TRBV30 to TRBJ2-1; TRBD2 might be the D (6 bases). The germline V gene encodes CDR1 GTSNPN and CDR2 SVGIG (reference sequence). The CDR3 runs 12 residues. V lost 2 bases to trimming and J lost 7 bases, with 9 bases between them.

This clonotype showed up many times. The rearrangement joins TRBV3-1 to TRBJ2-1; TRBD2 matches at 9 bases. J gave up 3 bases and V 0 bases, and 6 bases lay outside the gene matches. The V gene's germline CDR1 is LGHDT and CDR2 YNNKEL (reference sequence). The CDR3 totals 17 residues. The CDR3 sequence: CASSQDVASGIYNEQFF. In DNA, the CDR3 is TGTGCCAGCAGCCAAGATGTCGCTAGCGGGATCTACAATGAGCAGTTCTTC.

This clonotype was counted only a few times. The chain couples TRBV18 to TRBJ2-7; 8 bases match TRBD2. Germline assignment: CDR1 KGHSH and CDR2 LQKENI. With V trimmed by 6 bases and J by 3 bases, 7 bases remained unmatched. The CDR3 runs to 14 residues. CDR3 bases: TGTGCCAGCTCCCCGATGACTAGCGTCTACGAGCAGTACTTC. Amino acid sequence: CASSPMTSVYEQYF.

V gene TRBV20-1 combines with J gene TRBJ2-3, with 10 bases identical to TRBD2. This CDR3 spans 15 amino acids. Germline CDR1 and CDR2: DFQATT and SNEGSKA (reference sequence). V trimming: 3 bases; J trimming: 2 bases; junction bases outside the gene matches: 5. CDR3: CSARGSGGVTDTQYF. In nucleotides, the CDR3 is TGCAGTGCTAGGGGGAGCGGGGGGGTCACAGATACGCAGTATTTT.

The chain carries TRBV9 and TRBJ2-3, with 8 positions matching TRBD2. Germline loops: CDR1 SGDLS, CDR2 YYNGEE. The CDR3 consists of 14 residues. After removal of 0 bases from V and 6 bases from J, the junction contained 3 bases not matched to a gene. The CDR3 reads CASSVASGRDTQYF. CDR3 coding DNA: TGTGCCAGCAGCGTAGCTAGCGGGCGGGATACGCAGTATTTT.

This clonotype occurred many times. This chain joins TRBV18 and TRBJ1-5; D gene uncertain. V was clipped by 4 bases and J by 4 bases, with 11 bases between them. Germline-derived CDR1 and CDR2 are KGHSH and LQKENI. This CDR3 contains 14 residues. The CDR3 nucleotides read TGTGCCAGCTCACTAAACCGGGTTAATCAGCCCCAGCATTTT. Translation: CASSLNRVNQPQHF.

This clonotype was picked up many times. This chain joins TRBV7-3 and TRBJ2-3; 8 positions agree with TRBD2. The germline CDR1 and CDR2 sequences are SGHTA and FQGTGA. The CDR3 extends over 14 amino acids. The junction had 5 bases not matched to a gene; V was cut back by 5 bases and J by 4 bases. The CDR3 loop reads CASSMGSGADTQYF. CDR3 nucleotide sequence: TGTGCCAGCAGCATGGGTAGCGGGGCAGATACGCAGTATTTT.

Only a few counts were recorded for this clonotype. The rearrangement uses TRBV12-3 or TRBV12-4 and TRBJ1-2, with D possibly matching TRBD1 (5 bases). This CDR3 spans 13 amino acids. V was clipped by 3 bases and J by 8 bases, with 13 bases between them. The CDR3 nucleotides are TGTGCCAGCAGTTTGCGACAGTTGAGCGGCTACACCTTC. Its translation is CASSLRQLSGYTF.

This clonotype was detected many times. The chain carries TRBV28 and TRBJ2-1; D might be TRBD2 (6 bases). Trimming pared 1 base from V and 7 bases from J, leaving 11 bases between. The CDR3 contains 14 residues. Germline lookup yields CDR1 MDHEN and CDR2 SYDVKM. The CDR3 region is CASSLFRGGNEQFF. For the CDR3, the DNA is TGTGCCAGCAGTTTATTTAGGGGAGGAAATGAGCAGTTCTTC.

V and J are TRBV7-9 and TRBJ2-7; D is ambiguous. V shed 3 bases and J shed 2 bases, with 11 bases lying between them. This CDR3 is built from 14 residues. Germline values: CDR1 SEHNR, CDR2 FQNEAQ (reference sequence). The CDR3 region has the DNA TGTGCCAGCAGCTTGGCGACTCCACCCTACGAGCAGTACTTC. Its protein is CASSLATPPYEQYF.

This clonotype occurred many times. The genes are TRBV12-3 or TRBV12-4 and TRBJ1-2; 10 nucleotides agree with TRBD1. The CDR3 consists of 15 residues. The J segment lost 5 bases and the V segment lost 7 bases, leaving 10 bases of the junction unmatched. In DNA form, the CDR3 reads TGTGCCAGCATGGCCCCCGGGACAGGGGAATATGGCTACACCTTC. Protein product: CASMAPGTGEYGYTF.

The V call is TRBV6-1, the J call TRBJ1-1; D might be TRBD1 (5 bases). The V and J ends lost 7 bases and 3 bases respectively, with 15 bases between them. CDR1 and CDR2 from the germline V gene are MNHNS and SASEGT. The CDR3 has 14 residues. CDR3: CASNPSGGDTEAFF. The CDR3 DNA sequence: TGTGCCAGCAACCCCTCTGGGGGGGACACTGAAGCTTTCTTT.

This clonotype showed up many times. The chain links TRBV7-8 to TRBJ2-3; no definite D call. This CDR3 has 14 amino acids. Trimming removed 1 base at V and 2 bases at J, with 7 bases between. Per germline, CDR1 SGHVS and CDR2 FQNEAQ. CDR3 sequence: CASSLEDHTDTQYF. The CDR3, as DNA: TGTGCCAGCAGCTTAGAGGACCACACAGATACGCAGTATTTT.

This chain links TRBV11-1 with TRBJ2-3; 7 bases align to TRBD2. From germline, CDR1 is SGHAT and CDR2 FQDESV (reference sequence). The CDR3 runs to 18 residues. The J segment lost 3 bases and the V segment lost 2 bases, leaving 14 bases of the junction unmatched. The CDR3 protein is CASSLRRGRRRETDTQYF. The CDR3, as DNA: TGTGCCAGCAGCTTACGGCGGGGGAGGAGGAGGGAGACAGATACGCAGTATTTT. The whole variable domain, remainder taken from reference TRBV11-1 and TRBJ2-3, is EAEVAQSPRYKITEKSQAVAFWCDPISGHATLYWYRQILGQGPELLVQFQDESVVDDSQLPKDRFSAERLKGVDSTLKIQPAELGDSAMYLCASSLRRGRRRETDTQYFGPGTRLTVL.

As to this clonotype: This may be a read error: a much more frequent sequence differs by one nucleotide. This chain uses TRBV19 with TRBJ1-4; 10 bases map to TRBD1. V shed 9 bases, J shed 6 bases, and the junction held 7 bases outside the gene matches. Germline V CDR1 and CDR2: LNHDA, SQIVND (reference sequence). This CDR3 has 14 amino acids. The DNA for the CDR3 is TGTGCCAGCGGTCCGGGACAGGGGCATGAAAAACTGTTTTTT. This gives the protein CASGPGQGHEKLFF.